This T cell receptor beta chain was sequenced for a study of brain T cells in children with intractable seizures. Assay: immunoSEQ multiplex PCR; the TCRdb copy retains only in-frame clones and omits some. This repertoire shows about 340,000 clones, over 90% found once; its top ten account for 5.7%. Turning to this clone: The antigen remains undetermined.

Regarding the study as a whole: Clones missing pre-surgery may reflect undersampling of that blood sample. HCMV serostatus was not known, and viral specificity came from CDR3 similarity only.

The sample's time point: blood from clinic visit 5 months post-surgery; TSC patient then seizure free. Sequencing was limited to surgery cases with top T cell transcript signatures in brain tissue. Pre-surgery treatment included at least one anti-epileptic drug. This CDR3 contains 13 residues. Germline loops: CDR1 MRHNA, CDR2 SNTAGT. V was clipped by 4 bases and J by 4 bases, with 8 bases between them. Sequences were derived from peripheral blood, sampled 5 to 6 months after surgery. This receptor was identified in a boy in the first two years of life with tuberous sclerosis and intractable seizures. V and J are TRBV6-4 and TRBJ1-5; D is unresolved. CDR3 in amino acids: CASSVEVNQPQHF. The CDR3, as DNA: TGTGCCAGCAGTGTGGAGGTAAATCAGCCCCAGCATTTT.